The clone carrying this T cell receptor (beta chain) was found a few times. Libraries were made from TCR beta cDNA, and they carried unique molecular identifiers. Using its own MiXCR run on the PCR reads, TCRdb lists one record per CDR3 protein. The sample comprises roughly 800,000 distinct CDR3 sequences, roughly 46% of which are singletons, and 4.9% rests with the top ten. This record comes from a study of post-analysis software for immune sequencing data. Material: blood. This clonotype was sampled from a girl aged 10 to 17 with multiple sclerosis.

The CDR3 DNA reads as TGTGCCAGCAGCCAGGGACTGCCCCACAATGAGCAGTTCTTC. This translates into CASSQGLPHNEQFF. The chain combines TRBV3-1 with TRBJ2-1; maybe TRBD2 (6 bases). The germline V gene encodes CDR1 LGHDT and CDR2 YNNKEL (reference sequence). This CDR3 region has 14 residues. With 3 bases removed from V and 5 bases from J, the gap between germline ends came to 11 bases.